This T cell receptor (beta chain) was sequenced during a study of molecular identifiers for immune sequencing clone quantification. TCRdb passed the PCR reads through MiXCR, listing each CDR3 protein once. The sample yields about 640,000 distinct CDR3 sequences, 15% to 20% seen once. Sequenced input: naive CD8+ T cells from blood, with Jurkat cell RNA spiked in. Subset noted: FACS-sorted CD8+CD4-CCR7+CD45RA+ naive T cells. This sequence was found in a human donor in good health. Some libraries in this study had Jurkat cell RNA spiked in.

CDR3 DNA sequence: TGCGCCAGCAGCCGGAAGGGAGGGGAGACAGATACGCAGTATTTT. Protein: CASSRKGGETDTQYF. This sequence joins TRBV4-3 and TRBJ2-3, with 7 bases that match TRBD2. With V trimmed by 4 bases and J by 3 bases, 7 bases remained unmatched. The CDR3 contains 15 residues. Germline V CDR1 and CDR2: LGHNA, YSLEER.